The next 22 T cell receptor beta chains were all read from a single sample in a study of human T cells and chemical hapten exposure. Described time point: patch test 2, 6 weeks after DPC sensitization. The treatment denotes: therapeutic diphenylcyclopropenone sensitization with weekly scalp DPC. TCRdb ran MiXCR on the RACE reads and lists one entry per CDR3 protein. Among 27,000 or so distinct CDR3 sequences listed, 8% to 9.5% were seen once. Source: whole blood, taken in connection with sensitization to the hapten diphenylcyclopropenone (DPC). The receptors originated from a man aged 30 to 45 with alopecia areata. Some clones in this sample may be carry-over from other donors' samples.

The V gene is TRBV2, the J gene TRBJ2-7, with 7 bases lining up with TRBD1. J lost 7 bases, V lost 7 bases, and 13 bases had no gene match. Germline V gene lookup returns CDR1 SNHLY and CDR2 FYNNEI. The CDR3 is 14 residues long. CDR3 sequence (DNA): TGTGCCAGCATAAGGGGGCAGGAGTCGAGAGAGCAGTACTTC. It encodes CASIRGQESREQYF. Based on the CDR3 plus reference TRBV2 and TRBJ2-7, the full variable domain is EPEVTQTPSHQVTQMGQEVILRCVPISNHLYFYWYRQILGQKVEFLVSFYNNEISEKSEIFDDQFSVERPDGSNFTLKIRSTKLEDSAMYFCASIRGQESREQYFGPGTRLTVT.

In its sample, this clonotype was seen a few times. V usage is TRBV20-1 and J usage is TRBJ2-7, with a weak D call TRBD2 (6 bases). The germline gives CDR1 DFQATT, CDR2 SNEGSKA (reference sequence). V gave up 6 bases and J gave up 0 bases, with 18 bases separating them. The CDR3 is 15 residues long. The CDR3 nucleotides read TGCAGTGCCACGGGAGCGGGTGGGAGCTCCTACGAGCAGTACTTC. Residues: CSATGAGGSSYEQYF.

This clonotype has a handful of counts. The chain has TRBV7-9 and TRBJ1-1; a possible D gene is TRBD1 (5 bases). V dropped 4 bases and J dropped 3 bases, with 18 bases sitting between them. Per the germline V gene, CDR1 is SEHNR and CDR2 is FQNEAQ (reference sequence). The CDR3 runs 16 residues. The CDR3 here is CASSSWGRTRDTEAFF. The CDR3, as DNA: TGTGCCAGCAGCTCCTGGGGGAGAACGAGGGACACTGAAGCTTTCTTT.

The CDR3 nucleotides read TGTGCCAGTGGACAGCCTGTTTCAGGGCTGAACACTGAAGCTTTCTTT. It specifies CASGQPVSGLNTEAFF. The V call is TRBV10-3, the J call TRBJ1-1, with a weak D call TRBD1 (6 bases). Trimming shortened V by 10 bases and J by 0 bases, and 21 bases separated the two germline ends. The CDR3 covers 16 residues. Per germline, CDR1 ENHRY and CDR2 SYGVKD.

This clonotype was observed many times. The chain combines TRBV19 with TRBJ2-1; D unresolved. The germline V and J ends were trimmed by 9 bases and 0 bases, with 3 bases remaining between them. Germline V gene sequence: CDR1 LNHDA, CDR2 SQIVND (reference sequence). The CDR3 consists of 11 residues. CDR3 residues: CASSSYNEQFF. As DNA, the CDR3 is TGTGCCAGCAGCTCCTACAATGAGCAGTTCTTC. Full variable domain (outside the CDR3, taken from reference TRBV19 and TRBJ2-1): DGGITQSPKYLFRKEGQNVTLSCEQNLNHDAMYWYRQDPGQGLRLIYYSQIVNDFQKGDIAEGYSVSREKKESFPLTVTSAQKNPTAFYLCASSSYNEQFFGPGTRLTVL.

The chain has TRBV20-1 and TRBJ2-7; D is unresolved. CDR1 is DFQATT and CDR2 is SNEGSKA in the germline V gene (reference sequence). The length of the CDR3 is 11 residues. Between the trimmed V and J ends, which lost 3 bases and 4 bases, there was a span of 7 bases. The CDR3 here is CSASNTYEQYF. CDR3 sequence (DNA): TGCAGTGCTAGTAACACGTACGAGCAGTACTTC.

J is TRBJ2-7 and V is TRBV6-2 or TRBV6-3, with TRBD2 matching 10 bases. The junction had 9 bases not matched to a gene; V was cut back by 6 bases and J by 4 bases. Germline lookup yields CDR1 MNHEY and CDR2 SVGEGT. This CDR3 comprises 15 residues. The CDR3 is CASSLPGLAKYEQYF. The DNA for the CDR3 is TGTGCCAGCAGCCTGCCGGGACTAGCGAAATACGAGCAGTACTTC.

This clonotype occurred a few times. The chain employs TRBV2 and TRBJ2-3; TRBD2 agrees at 8 bases. The germline V gene encodes CDR1 SNHLY and CDR2 FYNNEI. The CDR3 is 13 residues long. The V and J ends lost 6 bases and 6 bases, in that order; junction bases with no gene match: 5. CDR3 residues: CASRRGGFDTQYF. The CDR3 DNA reads as TGTGCCAGCAGACGGGGGGGCTTCGATACGCAGTATTTT. Drawing the rest from reference TRBV2 and TRBJ2-3, the complete variable domain is EPEVTQTPSHQVTQMGQEVILRCVPISNHLYFYWYRQILGQKVEFLVSFYNNEISEKSEIFDDQFSVERPDGSNFTLKIRSTKLEDSAMYFCASRRGGFDTQYFGPGTRLTVL.

This clonotype was observed many times. The chain employs TRBV29-1 and TRBJ1-1; D remains unclear. The CDR3 contains 13 residues. Trimming removed 6 bases from V and 7 bases from J, with 18 bases in between. Germline V CDR1 and CDR2: SQVTM, ANQGSEA. CDR3 bases: TGCAGCGTGATGGAGTGGGGAGTGAGTGAAGCTTTCTTT. Its translation: CSVMEWGVSEAFF. The whole variable domain, remainder taken from reference TRBV29-1 and TRBJ1-1, is SAVISQKPSRDICQRGTSLTIQCQVDSQVTMMFWYRQQPGQSLTLIATANQGSEATYESGFVIDKFPISRPNLTFSTLTVSNMSPEDSSIYLCSVMEWGVSEAFFGQGTRLTVV.

The chain uses TRBV27 and TRBJ1-1, with TRBD1 matching 7 bases. With 8 bases clipped from V and 4 bases from J, the junction kept 7 bases outside the gene matches. CDR3 length: 13 residues. Germline loops: CDR1 MNHEY, CDR2 SMNVEV (reference sequence). This CDR3 is CASRRQGTTEAFF. CDR3 nucleotide sequence: TGTGCCAGCCGACGACAGGGAACCACTGAAGCTTTCTTT.

This clonotype was seen only a few times. This chain connects TRBV28 to TRBJ1-4; 10 bases match TRBD1. Per germline, CDR1 MDHEN and CDR2 SYDVKM. The CDR3 contains 14 residues. Trimming removed 7 bases from V and 8 bases from J; junction bases left unmatched: 7. CDR3 DNA sequence: TGTGCCAGCACCGTGACAGGGGGCGAAGAAAAACTGTTTTTT. Translating gives CASTVTGGEEKLFF. The full variable domain, rest sourced from reference TRBV28 and TRBJ1-4, is DVKVTQSSRYLVKRTGEKVFLECVQDMDHENMFWYRQDPGLGLRLIYFSYDVKMKEKGDIPEGYSVSREKKERFSLILESASTNQTSMYLCASTVTGGEEKLFFGSGTQLSVL.

By share, this clonotype ranks as medium-sized. The chain employs TRBV11-2 and TRBJ2-3; 7 bases are a match to TRBD2. Germline assignment: CDR1 SGHAT and CDR2 FQNNGV. J gave up 5 bases and V 10 bases, and 9 bases lay outside the gene matches. CDR3 length: 13 amino acids. CDR3 in amino acids: CATSGGGGDTQYF. The CDR3 bases are TGTGCCACCTCAGGTGGGGGGGGAGATACGCAGTATTTT.

The rearrangement links TRBV13 to TRBJ1-1, with D possibly being TRBD1 (5 bases). CDR1 is PRHDT and CDR2 is FYEKMQ in the germline V gene (reference sequence). The CDR3 spans 12 residues. V lost 5 bases to trimming and J lost 5 bases, with 9 bases between them. The CDR3 reads CASSQGVTEAFF. CDR3 bases: TGTGCCAGCAGCCAGGGAGTTACTGAAGCTTTCTTT.

This clonotype was seen at least ten times. The rearrangement joins TRBV18 to TRBJ2-7, with D possibly being TRBD1 or TRBD2 (5 bases each). Trimming removed 6 bases at V and 0 bases at J, with 15 bases between. From germline, CDR1 is KGHSH and CDR2 LQKENI. CDR3 length: 15 amino acids. Here the CDR3 DNA reads TGTGCCAGCTCGGCCGGGCAGGGAGACTCCTACGAGCAGTACTTC. Translated, it gives CASSAGQGDSYEQYF.

Ten or more counts support this clonotype. The CDR3 DNA reads as TGTGCCAGTTGTGAAGCAGGGAAGAACACTGAAGCTTTCTTT. This gives the protein CASCEAGKNTEAFF. The chain couples TRBV6-2 or TRBV6-3 to TRBJ1-1; the D gene is possibly TRBD1 (5 bases). Per germline, CDR1 MNHEY and CDR2 SVGEGT. Trimming cost V 9 bases and J 1 base, with 15 bases left between them. The CDR3 sequence is 14 residues long.

There are a few counts of this clonotype. The rearrangement links TRBV12-3 or TRBV12-4 to TRBJ2-2, with D possibly being TRBD1 or TRBD2 (5 bases each). V lost 7 bases and J lost 6, with 9 bases in between. The CDR3 has 12 residues. The CDR3 region is CASTMGAGELFF. As DNA, the CDR3 is TGTGCCAGCACCATGGGGGCCGGGGAGCTGTTTTTT.

This clonotype was observed at least ten times. The chain carries TRBV11-3 and TRBJ2-1, with 12 bases fitting TRBD2. The CDR3 length is 15 residues. Germline values: CDR1 SGHNT, CDR2 YENEEA. J lost 8 bases, V lost 5 bases, and 7 bases had no gene match. CDR3 sequence reads: CASSKRTSGTYEQFF. The CDR3 nucleotides are TGTGCCAGCAGCAAGAGGACTAGCGGGACCTATGAGCAGTTCTTC.

This clonotype was found many times. V is TRBV20-1 and J is TRBJ1-2; no definite D call. The germline V gene has CDR1 DFQATT and CDR2 SNEGSKA (reference sequence). V dropped 1 base and J dropped 0 bases, with 9 bases sitting between them. CDR3 size: 14 residues. DNA for the CDR3: TGCAGTGCTAGAGCCCCGACCACTAACTATGGCTACACCTTC. Translated: CSARAPTTNYGYTF.

This clonotype showed up just a few times. The rearrangement links TRBV11-2 to TRBJ1-1; D gene ambiguous. The V gene lost 0 bases and the J gene lost 7 bases, with 3 bases spanning the gap. This CDR3 comprises 11 residues. Per germline, CDR1 SGHAT and CDR2 FQNNGV. The DNA of the CDR3 is TGTGCCAGCAGCTTAGAGGGTGAAGCTTTCTTT. Its translation is CASSLEGEAFF. Supplemented by reference TRBV11-2 and TRBJ1-1, the full variable domain reads EAGVAQSPRYKIIEKRQSVAFWCNPISGHATLYWYQQILGQGPKLLIQFQNNGVVDDSQLPKDRFSAERLKGVDSTLKIQPAKLEDSAVYLCASSLEGEAFFGQGTRLTVV.

At least ten counts were recorded for this clonotype. The chain couples TRBV12-5 to TRBJ2-6; possible D gene TRBD1, 5 bases. The CDR3 loop spans 13 amino acids. CDR1 is LGHNT, CDR2 FRNRAP, per germline. Trimming left V 9 bases short and J 0 bases short, with 6 bases between. CDR3: CASRDSGANVLTF. CDR3 sequence (DNA): TGTGCTAGCAGGGACTCTGGGGCCAACGTCCTGACTTTC.

This clonotype came up many times. V is TRBV12-2 and J is TRBJ2-7. TRBV12-2 is a pseudogene locus. This CDR3 contains 14 residues. In DNA form, the CDR3 reads TGTGCAAGTCGCTCCTCTATGGGGAACTACGAGCAGTACTTC. This translates into CASRSSMGNYEQYF.

Ten or more counts support this clonotype. The chain recombines TRBV18 with TRBJ1-1; D is possibly TRBD1 (6 bases). This CDR3 is 19 amino acids long. Germline V CDR1 and CDR2: KGHSH, LQKENI. The V gene lost 1 base and the J gene lost 0 bases, with 21 bases spanning the gap. CDR3: CASSPRLPRGEPMNTEAFF. Here the CDR3 DNA reads TGTGCCAGCTCACCACGGCTACCTAGGGGGGAGCCCATGAACACTGAAGCTTTCTTT.